This T cell receptor (beta chain) was sequenced during a study of blood T cell repertoires in COVID-19. Authors' data handling: Amplifying reference gene primers gave estimates of nucleated cell counts. Repertoires were generated with immunoSEQ multiplex PCR, while TCRdb's copy carries only in-frame clones and drops some. D and trimming come from the DNA, and the V and J calls and clone size come from that table. Among 250,000 to 350,000 clones listed, approximately 85% were seen once. The CDR3 is 17 residues long. Between the trimmed V and J ends, which lost 2 bases and 0 bases, there was a span of 17 bases. Germline V gene data show CDR1 as SGHRS and CDR2 as YFSETQ.

The V and J genes are TRBV5-1 and TRBJ1-2; D gene unclear. The source of this sequence is a human donor with COVID-19, enrolled during active disease. The donor label of this sample is uncertain. Material: peripheral blood. The CDR3 spells CASSFFTGREANYGYTF. CDR3 nucleotide sequence: TGCGCCAGCAGCTTTTTTACCGGGAGAGAGGCTAACTATGGCTACACCTTC.